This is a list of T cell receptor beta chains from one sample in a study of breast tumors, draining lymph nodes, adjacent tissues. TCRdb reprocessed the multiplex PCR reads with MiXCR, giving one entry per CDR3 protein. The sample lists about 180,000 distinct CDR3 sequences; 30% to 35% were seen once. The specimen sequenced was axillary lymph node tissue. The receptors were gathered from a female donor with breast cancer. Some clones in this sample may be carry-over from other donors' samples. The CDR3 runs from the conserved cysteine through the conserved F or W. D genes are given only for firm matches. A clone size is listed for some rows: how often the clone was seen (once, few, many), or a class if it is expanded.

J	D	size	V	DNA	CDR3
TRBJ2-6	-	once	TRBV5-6	TGTGCCAGCAGCTTGGGGTCAGGGGCTGGGGCCAACGTCCTGACTTTC	CASSLGSGAGANVLTF
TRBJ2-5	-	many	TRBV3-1	TGTGCCAGCAGCCAAGTACTGACAGGAGAGACCCAGTACTTC	CASSQVLTGETQYF
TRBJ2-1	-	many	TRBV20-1	TGCAGTGCTAGAGGTGTTTCGGAGCGGGCGGCGTGGGACAATGAGCAGTTCTTC	CSARGVSERAAWDNEQFF
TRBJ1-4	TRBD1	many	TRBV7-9	TGTGCCTGCAGCTCATCACAGGGGGCGAGCGAAAAACTGTTTTTT	CACSSSQGASEKLFF
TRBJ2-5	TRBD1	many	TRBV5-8	TGTGCCAGCAGCTTTAAACTAAGGACAGGGGGAGAGACCCAGTACTTC	CASSFKLRTGGETQYF
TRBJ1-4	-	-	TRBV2	TGTGCCAGCAGTGAAGATAGGGATCGTGAAAAACTGTTTTTT	CASSEDRDREKLFF
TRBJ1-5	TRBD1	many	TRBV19	TGTGCCAGTAGTCCAGGGGGCGCGAATCAGCCCCAGCATTTT	CASSPGGANQPQHF
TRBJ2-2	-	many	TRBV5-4	TGTGCCAGCAGCGCGGACGGAGCGGGTTACACCGGGGAGCTGTTTTTT	CASSADGAGYTGELFF
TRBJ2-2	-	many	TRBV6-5	TGTGCCAGCGCCGATCATTCGAACACCGGGGAGCTGTTTTTT	CASADHSNTGELFF
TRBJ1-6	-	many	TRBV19	TGTGCCAGTAGTATAACGGGGACCTCCTATAATTCACCCCTCCACTTT	CASSITGTSYNSPLHF
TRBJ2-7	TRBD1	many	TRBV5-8	TGTGCCAGCAGCATCGCCGGGACAGTGTACGAGCAGTACTTC	CASSIAGTVYEQYF
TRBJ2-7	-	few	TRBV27	TGTGCCAGCTACTCGAGCTCCTACGAGCAGTACTTC	CASYSSSYEQYF
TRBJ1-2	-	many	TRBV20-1	TGCAGTCCCTCAGCGAGGAACTATGGCTACACCTTC	CSPSARNYGYTF
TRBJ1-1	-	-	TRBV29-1	TGCAGCGTTGTATATGCAACGAACACTGAAGCTTTCTTT	CSVVYATNTEAFF
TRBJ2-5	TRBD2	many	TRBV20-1	TGCAGTGCTAGGGGGGGGATTAAAGGGGAGACCCAGTACTTC	CSARGGIKGETQYF
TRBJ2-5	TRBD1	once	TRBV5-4	TGTGCCAGCAGCTGGGGGACAGGGGGCGGGGAGACCCAGTACTTC	CASSWGTGGGETQYF
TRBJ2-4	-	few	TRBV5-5	TGTGCCAGCAGCTCGTTTGGGGAAAACATTCAGTACTTC	CASSSFGENIQYF
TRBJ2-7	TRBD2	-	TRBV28	TGTGCCAGCAGTACCCAGCGGGGAGCCTACGAGCAGTACTTC	CASSTQRGAYEQYF
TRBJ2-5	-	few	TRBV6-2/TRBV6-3	TGTGCCACCTCCCGGGACTACCAAGAGACCCAGTACTTC	CATSRDYQETQYF
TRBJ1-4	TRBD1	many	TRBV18	TGTGCCAGCTCACCCGTGGGACAGAATGAAAAACTGTTTTTT	CASSPVGQNEKLFF
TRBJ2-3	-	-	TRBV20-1	TGCAGTGCTAACCCGAAGGGGCTCTACAATGAGCAGTATTTT	CSANPKGLYNEQYF
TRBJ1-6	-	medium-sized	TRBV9	TGTGCCAGCAGCGTAGCGAGTGGCAATTCACCCCTCCACTTT	CASSVASGNSPLHF
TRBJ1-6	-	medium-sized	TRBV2	TGTGCCAGCAGTGAAGGTGGTGAGGGGACTGGTAATTCACCCCTCCACTTT	CASSEGGEGTGNSPLHF
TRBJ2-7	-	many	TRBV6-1	TGTGCCAGCAGTGACAGGACAGTACGCGAGCAGTACTTC	CASSDRTVREQYF
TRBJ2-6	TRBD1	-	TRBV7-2	TGTGCCAGCAGCTCGGACAGGAGGAACACTGAAGCTTTC	CASSSDRRNTEAF
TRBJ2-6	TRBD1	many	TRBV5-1	TGCGCCAGCAGCTCGGGACAGGCCCCGAGCTCTGGGGCCAACGTCCTGACTTTC	CASSSGQAPSSGANVLTF
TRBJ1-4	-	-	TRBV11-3	TGTGCCAGCAGCTTAGATGGTCCTAGCGGCTACGATAGACTGTTTTTT	CASSLDGPSGYDRLFF
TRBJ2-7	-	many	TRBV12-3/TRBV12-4	TGTGCCAGCACCCCAGGGGTGGCCTACGAGCAGTACTTC	CASTPGVAYEQYF
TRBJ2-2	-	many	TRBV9	TGTGCCAGCAGGTTTGGCGAATCCACCGGGGAGCTGTTTTTT	CASRFGESTGELFF
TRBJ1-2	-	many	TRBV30	TGTGCCTGGAGACTAAAGGTCGGGACCCGTGGCTACACCTTC	CAWRLKVGTRGYTF
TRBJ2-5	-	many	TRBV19	TGTGCCAGTAGTAGTGCGGGGTACGAGACCCAGTACTTC	CASSSAGYETQYF
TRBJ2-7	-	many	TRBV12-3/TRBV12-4	TGTGCCAGCAGTTGGGCCGACGGCGAGCAGTACTTC	CASSWADGEQYF
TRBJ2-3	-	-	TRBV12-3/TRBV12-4	TGTGCCAGCGTAGCCGGGACCACAGATACGCAGTATTTT	CASVAGTTDTQYF
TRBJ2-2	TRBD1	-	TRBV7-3	TGTGCCAGCAGCCCGGGACAGCTGAGTTACACCGGGGAGCTGTTTTTT	CASSPGQLSYTGELFF
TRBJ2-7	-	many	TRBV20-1	TGCAGTGCTAGCCCGACGGGGGTAATCACCTACGAGCAGTACTTC	CSASPTGVITYEQYF
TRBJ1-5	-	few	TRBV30	TGTGCCTGGAGTGGAGACGGCGGTTTGTCCCAGCATTTT	CAWSGDGGLSQHF
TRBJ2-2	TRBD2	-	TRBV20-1	TGCAGTGCTAGACTTGGGACTAGCGGGGAGCTGTTTTTT	CSARLGTSGELFF